This TCR beta chain was documented in a study of blood T cell dynamics during melanoma immunotherapy. Time point defined: week 3, after first cycle of checkpoint inhibitor. Patients with prior systemic cancer treatment, concomitant immunosuppressants, or other active malignancies were excluded. This CDR3 contains 16 residues. Looked up from germline, CDR1 is LGHNA and CDR2 is YSLEER. Trimming at V came to 1 base and at J to 5 bases, leaving 4 bases not matched to a gene. The method was immunoSEQ multiplex PCR; TCRdb's version includes in-frame clones alone and lacks a portion of them. The sample carries more than 4,000 clones, roughly 90% recorded once.

V is TRBV4-3 and J is TRBJ2-5, with 13 bases matching TRBD2. The clonotype originates from a human donor with melanoma. The sequencing used blood, collected from a patient treated with checkpoint blockade. CDR3 loop: CASSQGTSGGEETQYF. The CDR3, as DNA: TGCGCCAGCAGCCAAGGCACTAGCGGGGGGGAGGAGACCCAGTACTTC.